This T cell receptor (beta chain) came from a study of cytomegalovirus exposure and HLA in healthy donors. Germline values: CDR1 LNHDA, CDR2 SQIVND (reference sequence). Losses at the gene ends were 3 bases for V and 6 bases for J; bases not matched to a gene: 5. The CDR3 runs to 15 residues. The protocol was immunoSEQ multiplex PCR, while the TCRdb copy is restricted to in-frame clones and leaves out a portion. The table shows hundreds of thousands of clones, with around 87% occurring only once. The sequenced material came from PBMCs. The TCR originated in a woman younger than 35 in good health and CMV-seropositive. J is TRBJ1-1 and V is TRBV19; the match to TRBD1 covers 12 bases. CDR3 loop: CASSIRGQGAPEAFF. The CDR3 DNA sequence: TGTGCCAGTAGTATTCGGGGACAGGGGGCTCCTGAAGCTTTCTTT.